Shown below are 24 T cell receptor beta chains from a single sample sequenced in a study of cytomegalovirus exposure and HLA in healthy donors. 60 Vbeta and 13 Jbeta primers were used in PCR. Repertoires were generated with immunoSEQ multiplex PCR, while TCRdb's copy carries only in-frame clones and drops some. There are 150,000 to 200,000 clones in the sample; under 80% occur only once, and roughly 2% lies in the top ten. Sequenced: PBMCs. These receptor sequences come from a female donor in good health and CMV-seronegative.

The rearrangement uses TRBV18 and TRBJ1-1; TRBD1 matches at 7 bases. The V gene end was trimmed by 4 bases and the J gene end by 6 bases; junction bases not matched to a gene: 5. Germline CDR1 KGHSH, CDR2 LQKENI. The CDR3 has 13 residues. CDR3 amino acids: CASSLPGTAEAFF. CDR3 coding DNA: TGTGCCAGCTCACTCCCCGGGACAGCTGAAGCTTTCTTT. The variable domain in full, with the rest retrieved from reference TRBV18 and TRBJ1-1, is NAGVMQNPRHLVRRRGQEARLRCSPMKGHSHVYWYRQLPEEGLKFMVYLQKENIIDESGMPKERFSAEFPKEGPSILRIQQVVRGDSAAYFCASSLPGTAEAFFGQGTRLTVV.

This chain links TRBV27 with TRBJ2-7, with 11 bases fitting TRBD2. The CDR3 has 19 amino acids. Germline assignment: CDR1 MNHEY and CDR2 SMNVEV (reference sequence). J gave up 1 base and V 0 bases, and 11 bases lay outside the gene matches. The CDR3 protein is CASSLSKTSGMTISYEQYF. CDR3 sequence (DNA): TGTGCCAGCAGTTTATCAAAGACTAGCGGGATGACGATTTCCTACGAGCAGTACTTC.

This clone showed up just a few times. The rearrangement links TRBV4-2 to TRBJ2-3; 13 bases map to TRBD2. Germline V CDR1 and CDR2: LGHNA, YNFKEQ. CDR3 length: 17 residues. Trimming took 0 bases from V and 2 from J; bases not matched to a gene: 2. CDR3 DNA sequence: TGTGCCAGCAGCCAAGAGGGACTAGCGGGGTTCACAGATACGCAGTATTTT. Translating it yields CASSQEGLAGFTDTQYF.

This sequence joins TRBV29-1 and TRBJ2-7; unclear D gene. The CDR3 is 10 amino acids. V dropped 2 bases and J dropped 6 bases, with 5 bases sitting between them. Germline V gene sequence: CDR1 SQVTM, CDR2 ANQGSEA. CDR3 coding DNA: TGCAGCGTTGAAAATCGCGAGCAGTACTTC. Amino acid sequence: CSVENREQYF.

This clone has a single count. The chain uses TRBV5-1 and TRBJ1-1; 8 nucleotides align to TRBD1. Germline V gene lookup returns CDR1 SGHRS and CDR2 YFSETQ. J gave up 1 base and V 4 bases, and 12 bases lay outside the gene matches. This CDR3 comprises 17 residues. Written as DNA, the CDR3 is TGCGCCAGCAGCCGGTGGCAGGGGGCAAGAGGGAACACTGAAGCTTTCTTT. Protein product: CASSRWQGARGNTEAFF.

A word on this clone: Within the sample, other DNA sequences also encode this same CDR3. The CDR3 spells CASRRQGSSYEQYF. The CDR3, as DNA: TGTGCCAGCAGGCGACAGGGGAGCTCCTACGAGCAGTACTTC. The chain combines TRBV2 with TRBJ2-7; TRBD1 matches at 8 bases. There are 14 residues in the CDR3. Germline CDR1 is SNHLY and CDR2 is FYNNEI. J gave up 0 bases and V 6 bases, and 4 bases lay outside the gene matches.

V gene TRBV4-1 combines with J gene TRBJ2-1; D is possibly TRBD1 (5 bases). Germline V lookup: CDR1 MGHRA, CDR2 YSYEKL. This CDR3 is built from 19 residues. V was shortened by 0 bases and J by 0 bases, with 18 bases between the two germline ends. Written as DNA, the CDR3 is TGCGCCAGCAGCCAAGAGGCAGGGTTGGTCTATCACTCCTACAATGAGCAGTTCTTC. Protein product: CASSQEAGLVYHSYNEQFF.

The chain uses TRBV2 and TRBJ2-7, with D maybe TRBD2 (6 bases). This CDR3 region has 14 residues. Trimming stripped 6 bases from V and 0 bases from J, with 12 bases between. The germline gives CDR1 SNHLY, CDR2 FYNNEI. Here the CDR3 DNA reads TGTGCCAGCAGAGGGACTTCTTTCTCCTACGAGCAGTACTTC. The encoded protein is CASRGTSFSYEQYF.

V gene TRBV6-5 combines with J gene TRBJ2-1; 8 bases are shared with TRBD2. The length of the CDR3 is 13 residues. Per the germline V gene, CDR1 is MNHEY and CDR2 is SVGAGI. The trim removed 4 bases at V and 4 bases at J, leaving 0 bases unmatched. Here the CDR3 reads CASSLAGYNEQFF. The CDR3 nucleotides read TGTGCCAGCAGTTTAGCGGGGTACAATGAGCAGTTCTTC.

This chain uses TRBV4-1 with TRBJ1-5; tentative D call: TRBD1 (6 bases). The germline CDR1 and CDR2 sequences are MGHRA and YSYEKL. This CDR3 is 13 amino acids long. The V gene lost 1 base and the J gene lost 15 bases, with 16 bases spanning the gap. Here the CDR3 reads CASSQVWDNHPHF. The DNA of the CDR3 is TGCGCCAGCAGCCAAGTTTGGGACAACCACCCGCATTTT.

V and J are TRBV2 and TRBJ2-2; 8 positions match TRBD2. The CDR3 totals 15 residues. The V gene end was trimmed by 1 base and the J gene end by 6 bases; junction bases not matched to a gene: 4. Germline V CDR1 and CDR2: SNHLY, FYNNEI. The DNA of the CDR3 is TGTGCCAGCAGTGAAGGGACTAGCAAGCCCGGGGAGCTGTTTTTT. As protein: CASSEGTSKPGELFF.

The V and J genes are TRBV5-4 and TRBJ2-5, with 7 bases identical to TRBD1. Unmatched junction bases numbered 10, after V lost 0 bases and J lost 5 bases. The CDR3 is 16 residues long. Per the germline V gene, CDR1 is SGHNT and CDR2 is YYREEE (reference sequence). The CDR3 here is CASSLDSTGARETQYF. For the CDR3, the DNA is TGTGCCAGCAGCTTGGACTCCACAGGGGCTCGGGAGACCCAGTACTTC.

V gene TRBV7-9 combines with J gene TRBJ2-2; D might be TRBD2 (6 bases). The CDR3 sequence is 18 residues long. Germline-derived CDR1 and CDR2 are SEHNR and FQNEAQ (reference sequence). The V and J ends lost 3 bases and 0 bases respectively, with 17 bases between them. In DNA form, the CDR3 reads TGTGCCAGCAGCTTCGGAGGGAGACGATTCTCGAACACCGGGGAGCTGTTTTTT. Amino acid sequence: CASSFGGRRFSNTGELFF.

The chain is built from TRBV30 and TRBJ2-4, with a tentative D call TRBD2 (7 bases). Germline V CDR1 and CDR2: GTSNPN, SVGIG (reference sequence). This CDR3 has 16 amino acids. Trimming took 0 bases from V and 3 from J, leaving 15 bases between them. CDR3 nucleotide sequence: TGTGCCTGGAGTGTACGCGGGGGCCGGGGCAAAAACATTCAGTACTTC. Translated: CAWSVRGGRGKNIQYF.

This rearrangement joins TRBV5-6 to TRBJ1-2; 7 bases are shared with TRBD1. This CDR3 comprises 13 residues. Looked up from germline, CDR1 is SGHDT and CDR2 is YYEEEE. After removal of 5 bases from V and 7 bases from J, the junction contained 8 bases not matched to a gene. The CDR3: CASRHGTATGYTF. The CDR3 DNA reads TGTGCCAGCAGACACGGGACAGCCACTGGCTACACCTTC.

V gene TRBV25-1 combines with J gene TRBJ1-4; 10 bases align to TRBD1. The CDR3 covers 15 residues. The V gene's germline CDR1 is MGHDK and CDR2 SYGVNS. J lost 7 bases, V lost 4 bases, and 6 bases had no gene match. The CDR3: CASSVRQGAGEKLFF. The DNA of the CDR3 is TGTGCCAGCAGTGTCCGACAGGGGGCGGGTGAAAAACTGTTTTTT.

The chain carries TRBV2 and TRBJ2-1, with 9 bases identical to TRBD1. V lost 5 bases to trimming and J lost 2 bases; unmatched junction nucleotides: 4. The CDR3 is made up of 15 amino acids. Per germline, CDR1 SNHLY and CDR2 FYNNEI. CDR3 loop: CASSQDRGPYNEQFF. Written as DNA, the CDR3 is TGTGCCAGCAGTCAGGACAGGGGACCCTACAATGAGCAGTTCTTC.

The genes are TRBV5-1 and TRBJ2-7; 9 bases fit TRBD1. J gave up 2 bases and V 3 bases, and 3 bases lay outside the gene matches. The CDR3 is 14 amino acids. The germline V gene encodes CDR1 SGHRS and CDR2 YFSETQ. The CDR3 sequence is CASSSTGGPYEQYF. For the CDR3, the DNA is TGCGCCAGCAGCTCTACAGGGGGCCCCTACGAGCAGTACTTC.

This rearrangement joins TRBV19 to TRBJ1-5; TRBD1 is a possible D gene (6 bases). The CDR3 spans 14 residues. Germline CDR1 reads LNHDA; CDR2 reads SQIVND (reference sequence). With 6 bases removed from V and 3 bases from J, the gap between germline ends came to 12 bases. The chain's CDR3 is CASRFSGVNQPQHF. CDR3 nucleotides: TGTGCCAGTAGGTTTTCAGGGGTCAATCAGCCCCAGCATTTT.

The V and J genes are TRBV6-1 and TRBJ1-2; unclear D gene. With 6 bases removed from V and 6 bases from J, the gap between germline ends came to 8 bases. Germline V gives CDR1 MNHNS, CDR2 SASEGT. This CDR3 contains 11 residues. CDR3 amino acids: CASRSIHGYTF. CDR3 DNA sequence: TGTGCCAGCAGGTCCATCCATGGCTACACCTTC.

V is TRBV19 and J is TRBJ1-1; 8 bases line up with TRBD1. CDR3 length equals 16 residues. With 6 bases clipped from V and 1 base from J, the junction kept 10 bases outside the gene matches. The germline V gene encodes CDR1 LNHDA and CDR2 SQIVND (reference sequence). The CDR3 region is CASRTRGQGQNTEAFF. The CDR3 DNA is TGTGCCAGTAGAACTCGCGGACAGGGACAGAACACTGAAGCTTTCTTT.

J is TRBJ2-3 and V is TRBV5-4; 9 nucleotides align to TRBD1. V shed 4 bases and J 3 bases; nucleotides not matched to a gene: 3. Germline CDR1 is SGHNT and CDR2 is YYREEE (reference sequence). There are 14 residues in the CDR3. In nucleotides, the CDR3 is TGTGCCAGCAGCCATGGGACAGGGACAGATACGCAGTATTTT. The encoded protein is CASSHGTGTDTQYF.

This chain joins TRBV2 and TRBJ2-7; 9 bases line up with TRBD1. The germline CDR1 and CDR2 sequences are SNHLY and FYNNEI. The CDR3 is made up of 12 amino acids. Unmatched junction bases numbered 3, after V lost 8 bases and J lost 4 bases. The CDR3 region is CASGTGMYEQYF. CDR3 in DNA: TGTGCCAGCGGGACAGGGATGTACGAGCAGTACTTC.

The V and J genes are TRBV4-1 and TRBJ2-7, with 9 bases lining up with TRBD1. CDR1 is MGHRA, CDR2 YSYEKL, per germline. V shed 3 bases, J shed 1 base, and the junction held 4 bases outside the gene matches. CDR3 length: 15 amino acids. The chain's CDR3 is CASSHPGQGSYEQYF. The CDR3 DNA reads as TGCGCCAGCAGCCATCCGGGACAGGGATCCTACGAGCAGTACTTC.